This passage covers 27 T cell receptor beta chains from one sample sequenced in a study of blood T cell repertoires in COVID-19. Here immunoSEQ multiplex PCR was the method, and the copy in TCRdb shows in-frame clones only, minus some. The table has a few hundred thousand clones, roughly 91% seen once. Source material: peripheral blood. The source is a man younger than 45 with acute or convalescent COVID-19.

This sequence joins TRBV7-3 and TRBJ2-1; TRBD2 might be the D (5 bases). Germline V gene data show CDR1 as SGHTA and CDR2 as FQGTGA. Trimming stripped 0 bases from V and 2 bases from J, with 11 bases between. This CDR3 contains 16 residues. The CDR3 here is CASSLTPGIPYNEQFF. DNA for the CDR3: TGTGCCAGCAGCTTAACCCCGGGGATCCCCTACAATGAGCAGTTCTTC. The full variable domain, rest sourced from reference TRBV7-3 and TRBJ2-1, is GAGVSQTPSNKVTEKGKYVELRCDPISGHTALYWYRQSLGQGPEFLIYFQGTGAADDSGLPNDRFFAVRPEGSVSTLKIQRTERGDSAVYLCASSLTPGIPYNEQFFGPGTRLTVL.

The J gene is TRBJ2-2, the V gene TRBV5-8; TRBD2 matches 8 bases. CDR3 size: 18 residues. Per germline, CDR1 SGHTS and CDR2 YDEGEE. Trimming at V came to 4 bases and at J to 2 bases, leaving 13 bases not matched to a gene. The CDR3 spells CASSHGIGAGDNTGELFF. The CDR3 bases are TGTGCCAGCAGCCACGGTATAGGAGCGGGGGATAACACCGGGGAGCTGTTTTTT.

The chain is built from TRBV11-2 and TRBJ1-2; D is unclear. Per the germline V gene, CDR1 is SGHAT and CDR2 is FQNNGV. The CDR3 sequence is 12 residues long. Deletions cut 0 bases from V and 9 bases from J, with 8 bases between. CDR3 DNA: TGTGCCAGCAGCTTAGACGCCGGTCGCTACACCTTC. Translating it yields CASSLDAGRYTF.

The V call is TRBV7-8, the J call TRBJ2-5, with 9 bases lining up with TRBD2. CDR3 size: 14 residues. J was trimmed by 4 bases and V by 5 bases; bases with no gene match: 5. Germline loops: CDR1 SGHVS, CDR2 FQNEAQ. The CDR3 here is CASSRGLARETQYF. The CDR3 nucleotides read TGTGCCAGCAGCCGCGGACTAGCGCGAGAGACCCAGTACTTC.

Remarks on this clone: One end of the junction varies from germline; a read error may be responsible. The J gene is TRBJ1-1, the V gene TRBV3-1 (or the pseudogene TRBV3-2); the D gene is possibly TRBD1 (6 bases). Germline V gene lookup returns CDR1 LGHDT and CDR2 YNNKEL (reference sequence). This CDR3 contains 13 residues. In DNA form, the CDR3 reads TGTGCCAGCAGCCCGCCCGGGGACATTTCGCCGGTCTTT. Protein product: CASSPPGDISPVF.

The gene calls are TRBV14 and TRBJ2-1; D perhaps matches TRBD1 (5 bases). The CDR3 spans 14 residues. Germline CDR1 and CDR2: SGHDN and FVKESK. Deletions cut 5 bases from V and 3 bases from J, with 11 bases between. The DNA of the CDR3 is TGTGCCAGCAGCGGGGCGCAATTCTACAATGAGCAGTTCTTC. This translates into CASSGAQFYNEQFF.

This rearrangement joins TRBV20-1 to TRBJ2-3; no firm D call. The CDR3 extends over 10 amino acids. Trimming removed 6 bases from V and 8 bases from J, with 9 bases in between. Germline V gene lookup returns CDR1 DFQATT and CDR2 SNEGSKA (reference sequence). CDR3 protein: CSAASGTQYF. CDR3 sequence (DNA): TGCAGTGCCGCCTCCGGTACGCAGTATTTT.

The chain recombines TRBV7-3 with TRBJ1-5; a possible D gene is TRBD1 (6 bases). The length of the CDR3 is 17 residues. The germline gives CDR1 SGHTA, CDR2 FQGTGA. Deletions cut 1 base from V and 0 bases from J, with 13 bases between. CDR3 region: CASSLRGQQYSNQPQHF. DNA of the CDR3: TGTGCCAGCAGCTTAAGGGGGCAGCAATATAGCAATCAGCCCCAGCATTTT.

V gene TRBV5-1 combines with J gene TRBJ1-1, with no clear D. Germline CDR1 is SGHRS and CDR2 is YFSETQ. This CDR3 region has 14 residues. The ends were cut back, 2 bases at V and 0 bases at J, with 8 bases in the middle. The CDR3 sequence is CASSFGQMNTEAFF. The CDR3, as DNA: TGCGCCAGCAGCTTTGGGCAGATGAACACTGAAGCTTTCTTT.

This sequence joins TRBV7-9 and TRBJ1-1; D possibly corresponds to TRBD1 (5 bases). V was cut by 4 bases and J by 7 bases, with 16 bases left in between. The CDR3 has 14 amino acids. CDR1 and CDR2 (germline): SEHNR, FQNEAQ (reference sequence). CDR3 sequence (DNA): TGTGCCAGCAGCTCGTCGACAGTCCTGTATGAAGCTTTCTTT. The encoded protein is CASSSSTVLYEAFF.

The chain recombines TRBV6-2 or TRBV6-3 with TRBJ2-4; 7 nucleotides align to TRBD1. Trimming removed 4 bases from V and 6 bases from J; junction bases left unmatched: 9. The CDR3 is made up of 15 amino acids. The V gene's germline CDR1 is MNHEY and CDR2 SVGEGT. The CDR3 DNA sequence: TGTGCCAGCAGTTCAAACAGGGGCCCATTAAACATTCAGTACTTC. It specifies CASSSNRGPLNIQYF.

V gene TRBV29-1 combines with J gene TRBJ1-1; a possible D gene is TRBD1 (6 bases). The CDR3 is made up of 13 amino acids. Germline CDR1 reads SQVTM; CDR2 reads ANQGSEA. V lost 5 bases and J 1 base, leaving 11 bases between the germline ends. CDR3 region: CSVTVQGNTEAFF. DNA for the CDR3: TGCAGCGTTACGGTACAGGGGAACACTGAAGCTTTCTTT.

V gene TRBV9 combines with J gene TRBJ2-7, with D maybe TRBD1 (5 bases). Germline loops: CDR1 SGDLS, CDR2 YYNGEE. The CDR3 has 15 amino acids. Trimming pared 0 bases from V and 3 bases from J, leaving 13 bases between. The chain's CDR3 is CASSVGASTVYEQYF. Written as DNA, the CDR3 is TGTGCCAGCAGCGTAGGGGCTTCGACAGTCTACGAGCAGTACTTC. The full variable domain, in which reference TRBV9 and TRBJ2-7 provide the parts outside the CDR3, is DSGVTQTPKHLITATGQRVTLRCSPRSGDLSVYWYQQSLDQGLQFLIQYYNGEERAKGNILERFSAQQFPDLHSELNLSSLELGDSALYFCASSVGASTVYEQYFGPGTRLTVT.

J is TRBJ1-4 and V is TRBV5-6, with unresolved D. CDR1 SGHDT and CDR2 YYEEEE come from the germline V gene. This CDR3 has 14 residues. Deletions cut 2 bases from V and 0 bases from J, with 5 bases between. CDR3 amino acids: CASSLQATNEKLFF. The CDR3, as DNA: TGTGCCAGCAGCTTACAAGCAACTAATGAAAAACTGTTTTTT.

V and J are TRBV3-1 (or the pseudogene TRBV3-2) and TRBJ1-3; a possible D gene is TRBD1 (5 bases). Germline V gene lookup returns CDR1 LGHDT and CDR2 YNNKEL (reference sequence). V was clipped by 0 bases and J by 2 bases, with 8 bases between them. The CDR3 is 15 amino acids. As DNA, the CDR3 is TGTGCCAGCAGCCAAGACAGGGCTGCTGGAAACACCATATATTTT. The encoded protein is CASSQDRAAGNTIYF.

V usage is TRBV6-6 and J usage is TRBJ2-3, with D perhaps TRBD1 (6 bases). The V end was cut by 2 bases, the J end by 3 bases, with 12 bases between. This CDR3 region has 15 residues. Germline CDR1 is MNHNY and CDR2 is SVGAGI (reference sequence). CDR3 DNA sequence: TGTGCCAGCAGTTACGGCAGGGGAAGTACAGATACGCAGTATTTT. Its protein product is CASSYGRGSTDTQYF.

The chain carries TRBV7-9 and TRBJ2-7, with TRBD2 identical over 8 bases. V gave up 3 bases and J gave up 3 bases; unmatched junction bases: 4. CDR3 length equals 14 residues. Germline CDR1 reads SEHNR; CDR2 reads FQNEAQ (reference sequence). The CDR3 reads CASSFTSGNYEQYF. The CDR3 nucleotides read TGTGCCAGCAGCTTCACTAGCGGAAACTACGAGCAGTACTTC.

V usage is TRBV30 and J usage is TRBJ2-2; 8 bases fit TRBD1. CDR1 is GTSNPN and CDR2 is SVGIG in the germline V gene (reference sequence). The V gene end was trimmed by 5 bases and the J gene end by 6 bases; junction bases not matched to a gene: 8. The CDR3 spans 14 residues. The CDR3 is CAWRRQGLAGELFF. In DNA, the CDR3 is TGTGCCTGGCGTAGACAGGGGCTGGCCGGGGAGCTGTTTTTT.

This chain uses TRBV7-2 with TRBJ1-1; D remains unclear. This CDR3 is built from 13 residues. CDR1 is SGHTA and CDR2 is FQGNSA in the germline V gene. V was trimmed by 3 bases and J by 3 bases, leaving 8 bases between them. The CDR3 DNA reads TGTGCCAGCAGCTTCAGGTTATACACTGAAGCTTTCTTT. It translates to CASSFRLYTEAFF.

Points on this clone: An end of the junction does not agree with germline; a read error may underlie this. This chain connects TRBV7-8 to TRBJ2-7, with 12 bases aligning to TRBD2. Germline lookup yields CDR1 SGHVS and CDR2 FQNEAQ. The CDR3 contains 12 residues. The CDR3 DNA follows: TGTGCCAGCAGCGCTGGGACTAGCGGGTTTCATTTC. The encoded protein is CASSAGTSGFHF.

This chain uses TRBV6-5 with TRBJ2-1, with a possible D match to TRBD2 (6 bases). This CDR3 is built from 16 residues. Germline loops: CDR1 MNHEY, CDR2 SVGAGI. V was clipped by 1 base and J by 7 bases, with 17 bases between them. CDR3 in amino acids: CASSYYGGALHNEQFF. CDR3 bases: TGTGCCAGCAGTTACTACGGGGGAGCCCTTCATAATGAGCAGTTCTTC.

The genes are TRBV5-5 and TRBJ1-2, with 7 positions matching TRBD1. This CDR3 has 14 amino acids. Germline V CDR1 and CDR2: SGHKS, YYEKEE (reference sequence). V lost 1 base and J lost 3; bases outside the gene matches: 3. The CDR3 is CASSLTQGDYGYTF. CDR3 in DNA: TGTGCCAGCAGCTTGACCCAGGGGGACTATGGCTACACCTTC. Variable domain in full (rest from reference TRBV5-5 and TRBJ1-2): DAGVTQSPTHLIKTRGQQVTLRCSPISGHKSVSWYQQVLGQGPQFIFQYYEKEERGRGNFPDRFSARQFPNYSSELNVNALLLGDSALYLCASSLTQGDYGYTFGSGTRLTVV.

In this sample, this clone turned up a few times. The V and J genes are TRBV11-1 and TRBJ1-5, with D tentatively TRBD1 (5 bases). In germline, CDR1 is SGHAT, CDR2 FQDESV (reference sequence). This CDR3 is built from 16 residues. V was pared by 0 bases and J by 6 bases, with 15 bases between. The CDR3 nucleotides read TGTGCCAGCAGCTTAGCGCCGAAAAGGGGCGCTCAGCCCCAGCATTTT. Translating it yields CASSLAPKRGAQPQHF.

The rearrangement joins TRBV6-1 to TRBJ1-3; 8 positions match TRBD1. The trim removed 7 bases at V and 4 bases at J, leaving 6 bases unmatched. The germline gives CDR1 MNHNS, CDR2 SASEGT. The CDR3 runs to 14 residues. The CDR3 DNA reads TGTGCCAGCACAGATTACAGGGGGGGAAACACCATATATTTT. Its protein is CASTDYRGGNTIYF.

The chain couples TRBV6-1 to TRBJ1-2; no clear D gene. Per germline, CDR1 MNHNS and CDR2 SASEGT. This CDR3 has 13 amino acids. Between the trimmed V and J ends, which lost 3 bases and 4 bases, there was a span of 9 bases. CDR3 residues: CASSERQPYGYTF. In DNA, the CDR3 is TGTGCCAGCAGTGAGCGGCAGCCCTATGGCTACACCTTC.

CDR3 bases: TGTGCCAGCAGCTCCGGGACAGGGGTCTTCAACTACGAGCAGTACTTC. Its translation is CASSSGTGVFNYEQYF. The genes are TRBV28 and TRBJ2-7; TRBD1 matches at 10 bases. Germline CDR1 is MDHEN and CDR2 is SYDVKM. J gave up 3 bases and V 6 bases, and 11 bases lay outside the gene matches. The CDR3 totals 16 residues.

The V gene is TRBV28, the J gene TRBJ1-6; D remains unclear. The CDR3 contains 16 residues. Germline lookup yields CDR1 MDHEN and CDR2 SYDVKM. Between the trimmed V and J ends, which lost 7 bases and 0 bases, there was a span of 13 bases. The CDR3 DNA is TGTGCCAGCAAAACAGTAGAGAGCTCCTATAATTCACCCCTCCACTTT. Its protein product is CASKTVESSYNSPLHF.